A selection of T cell receptor beta chains follows, all from one sample in a study of shared clonotypes between healthy human individuals. This table comes from immunoSEQ multiplex PCR, and its TCRdb copy is limited to in-frame clones, with some not included. The sample yields some 580,000 clones, less than 98% seen once. The sample comprised naive CD4+ T cells sorted from blood. The receptors derive from a woman aged 25 to 45 in good health. Both conserved end residues are part of each CDR3. The order of the fields is CDR3 length, V gene, J gene, clone size, D gene, CDR3 protein, CDR3 DNA. A D gene is named only where the DNA matches it firmly. Expanded clones are given a class, and other clones once, few, many or no size at all.

16	TRBV19	TRBJ2-7	-	TRBD2	CASSRSGEANGYEQYF	TGTGCCAGTAGTCGCAGCGGGGAGGCGAATGGGTACGAGCAGTACTTC
16	TRBV28	TRBJ1-4	-	-	CASSIHGPPSGEKLFF	TGTGCCAGCAGTATCCACGGACCGCCGTCAGGTGAAAAACTGTTTTTT
17	TRBV6-4	TRBJ1-1	-	-	CASRAVAVRGVNTEAFF	TGTGCCAGCAGGGCCGTTGCTGTTAGGGGGGTGAACACTGAAGCTTTCTTT
13	TRBV11-2	TRBJ1-1	once	-	CASTGILNTEAFF	TGTGCCAGCACCGGGATACTGAACACTGAAGCTTTCTTT
14	TRBV6-1	TRBJ2-2	-	-	CASSLTSNTGELFF	TGTGCCAGCAGCCTAACATCGAACACCGGGGAGCTGTTTTTT
14	TRBV29-1	TRBJ2-1	-	TRBD2	CSSGRPSSYNEQFF	TGCAGTAGCGGGAGGCCTAGCTCCTACAATGAGCAGTTCTTC
14	TRBV9	TRBJ1-1	-	-	CASSPGGEVTEAFF	TGTGCCAGCAGCCCCGGTGGGGAGGTCACTGAAGCTTTCTTT
13	TRBV2	TRBJ2-2	-	-	CASSEARSGELFF	TGTGCCAGCAGTGAAGCACGATCCGGGGAGCTGTTTTTT
17	TRBV19	TRBJ2-4	-	-	CASSIEGHREASSYQYF	TGTGCCAGTAGTATAGAGGGGCACAGGGAGGCCTCCAGTTATCAGTACTTC
16	TRBV29-1	TRBJ2-5	-	-	CSVEADGILELETQYF	TGCAGCGTTGAAGCGGATGGAATACTCGAATTAGAGACCCAGTACTTC
13	TRBV11-2	TRBJ1-1	-	-	CASSRAPNTEAFF	TGTGCCAGCAGCCGGGCCCCGAACACTGAAGCTTTCTTT
16	TRBV4-1	TRBJ2-7	-	TRBD2	CASSQDMTSGSSEQYF	TGCGCCAGCAGCCAAGATATGACTAGCGGGAGTTCTGAGCAGTACTTC
16	TRBV6-6	TRBJ1-5	-	-	CASSAGGVLGNQPQHF	TGTGCCAGCAGTGCCGGGGGGGTTCTAGGCAATCAGCCCCAGCATTTT
16	TRBV30	TRBJ1-3	-	TRBD1	CAWSTPGQGLGDTIYF	TGTGCCTGGAGTACTCCGGGACAGGGGTTAGGTGACACCATATATTTT
11	TRBV6-6	TRBJ2-5	-	-	CASRVGETQYF	TGTGCCAGCAGAGTGGGGGAGACCCAGTACTTC
19	TRBV9	TRBJ2-1	-	TRBD2	CASSDRDYHIGSSYNEQFF	TGTGCCAGCAGTGACCGGGACTACCACATTGGGTCCTCCTACAATGAGCAGTTCTTC
16	TRBV11-2	TRBJ1-3	once	-	CASSSNRQARGNTIYF	TGTGCCAGCAGCTCAAACAGACAGGCGAGGGGAAACACCATATATTTT
16	TRBV19	TRBJ2-7	-	-	CASSLQAPAAFYEQYF	TGTGCCAGTAGTTTACAGGCCCCCGCAGCCTTCTACGAGCAGTACTTC
16	TRBV5-1	TRBJ2-7	-	TRBD2	CASSLAGGLAGGEQYF	TGCGCCAGCAGCTTGGCCGGAGGACTAGCGGGCGGGGAGCAGTACTTC
15	TRBV9	TRBJ2-2	-	-	CASSREAGDTGELFF	TGTGCCAGCAGCCGCGAGGCCGGGGACACCGGGGAGCTGTTTTTT
15	TRBV19	TRBJ2-3	-	TRBD2	CASSTGTSGIDTQYF	TGTGCCAGTAGTACAGGGACTAGCGGGATAGATACGCAGTATTTT
15	TRBV5-4	TRBJ2-1	-	-	CASSLDGSSYNEQFF	TGTGCCAGCAGCTTGGATGGGAGCTCCTACAATGAGCAGTTCTTC